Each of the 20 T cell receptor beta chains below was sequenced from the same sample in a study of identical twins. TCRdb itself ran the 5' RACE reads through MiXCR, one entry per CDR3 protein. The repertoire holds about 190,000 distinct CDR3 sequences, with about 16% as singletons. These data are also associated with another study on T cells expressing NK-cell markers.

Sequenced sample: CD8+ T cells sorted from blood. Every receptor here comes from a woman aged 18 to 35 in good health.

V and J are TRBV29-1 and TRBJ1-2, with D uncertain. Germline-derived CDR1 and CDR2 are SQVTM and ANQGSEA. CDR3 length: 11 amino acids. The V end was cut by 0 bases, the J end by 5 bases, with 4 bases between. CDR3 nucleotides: TGCAGCGTTGAAGATCAGTATGGCTACACCTTC. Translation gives CSVEDQYGYTF. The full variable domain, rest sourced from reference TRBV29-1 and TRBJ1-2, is SAVISQKPSRDICQRGTSLTIQCQVDSQVTMMFWYRQQPGQSLTLIATANQGSEATYESGFVIDKFPISRPNLTFSTLTVSNMSPEDSSIYLCSVEDQYGYTFGSGTRLTVV.

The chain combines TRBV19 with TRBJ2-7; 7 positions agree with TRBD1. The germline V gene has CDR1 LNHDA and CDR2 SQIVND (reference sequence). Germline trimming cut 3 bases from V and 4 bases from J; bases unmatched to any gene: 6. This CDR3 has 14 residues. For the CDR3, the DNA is TGTGCCAGTAGTATCCCGGGACAGTCATACGAGCAGTACTTC. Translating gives CASSIPGQSYEQYF.

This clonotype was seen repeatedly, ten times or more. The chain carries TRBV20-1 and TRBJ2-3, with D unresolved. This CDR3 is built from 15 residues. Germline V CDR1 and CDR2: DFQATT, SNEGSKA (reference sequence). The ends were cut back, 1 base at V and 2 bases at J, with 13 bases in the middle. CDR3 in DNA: TGCAGTGCTAGAGGAAGGAGTCCCTTCACAGATACGCAGTATTTT. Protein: CSARGRSPFTDTQYF.

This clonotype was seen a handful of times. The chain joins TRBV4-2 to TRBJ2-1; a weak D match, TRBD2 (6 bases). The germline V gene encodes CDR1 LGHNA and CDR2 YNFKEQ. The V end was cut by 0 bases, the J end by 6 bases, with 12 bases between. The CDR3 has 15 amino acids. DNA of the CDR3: TGTGCCAGCAGCCAAGAGCGGGGTGTCGTCAATGAGCAGTTCTTC. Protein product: CASSQERGVVNEQFF.

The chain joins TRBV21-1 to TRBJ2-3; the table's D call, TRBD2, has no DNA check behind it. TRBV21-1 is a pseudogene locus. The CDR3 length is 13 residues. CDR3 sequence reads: CASSKEAGKKQYF. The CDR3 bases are TGTGCCAGCAGCAAAGAAGCGGGAAAGAAGCAGTATTTT.

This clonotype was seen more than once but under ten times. CDR3: CASSLPLSGASTDTQYF. DNA of the CDR3: TGTGCCAGCAGCCTTCCTTTAAGCGGGGCGAGCACAGATACGCAGTATTTT. The chain links TRBV9 to TRBJ2-3, with 7 bases fitting TRBD2. The CDR3 spans 17 residues. CDR1 and CDR2 from the germline V gene are SGDLS and YYNGEE. J was trimmed by 0 bases and V by 4 bases; bases with no gene match: 11.

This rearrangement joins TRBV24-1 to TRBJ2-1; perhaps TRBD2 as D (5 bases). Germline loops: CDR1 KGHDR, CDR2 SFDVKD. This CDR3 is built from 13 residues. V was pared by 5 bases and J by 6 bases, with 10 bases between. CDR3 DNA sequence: TGTGCCACCAGTGCGGGGTACGCCAATGAGCAGTTCTTC. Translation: CATSAGYANEQFF.

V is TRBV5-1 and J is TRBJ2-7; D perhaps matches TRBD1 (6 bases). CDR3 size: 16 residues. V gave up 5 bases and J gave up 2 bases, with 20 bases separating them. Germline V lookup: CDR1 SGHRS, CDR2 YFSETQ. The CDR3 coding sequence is TGCGCCAGCAGTTCTCTTCGGCAGGGGCGTCCCTACGAGCAGTACTTC. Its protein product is CASSSLRQGRPYEQYF.

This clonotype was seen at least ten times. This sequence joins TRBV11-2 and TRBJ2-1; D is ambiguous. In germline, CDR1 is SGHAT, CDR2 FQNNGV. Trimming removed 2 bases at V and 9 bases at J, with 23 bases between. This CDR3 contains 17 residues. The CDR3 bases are TGTGCCAGCAGCTTAAAGGTCTTAGGCCAAACCCGGGTTGAGCAGTTCTTC. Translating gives CASSLKVLGQTRVEQFF.

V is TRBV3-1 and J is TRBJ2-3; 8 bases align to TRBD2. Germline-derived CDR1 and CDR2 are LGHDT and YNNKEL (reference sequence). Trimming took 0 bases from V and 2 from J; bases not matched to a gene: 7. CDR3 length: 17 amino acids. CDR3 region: CASSQEPRGGVTDTQYF. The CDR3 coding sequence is TGTGCCAGCAGCCAAGAACCCCGGGGGGGGGTCACAGATACGCAGTATTTT.

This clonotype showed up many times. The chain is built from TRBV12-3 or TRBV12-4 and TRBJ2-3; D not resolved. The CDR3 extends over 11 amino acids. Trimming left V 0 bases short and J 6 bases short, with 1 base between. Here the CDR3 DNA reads TGTGCCAGCAGTTTAGCGGATACGCAGTATTTT. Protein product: CASSLADTQYF.

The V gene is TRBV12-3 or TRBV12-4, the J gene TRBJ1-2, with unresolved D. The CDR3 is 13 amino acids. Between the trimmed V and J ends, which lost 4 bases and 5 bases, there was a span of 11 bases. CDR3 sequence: CASSYPGGYGYTF. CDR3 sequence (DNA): TGTGCCAGCAGTTATCCAGGAGGATATGGCTACACCTTC.

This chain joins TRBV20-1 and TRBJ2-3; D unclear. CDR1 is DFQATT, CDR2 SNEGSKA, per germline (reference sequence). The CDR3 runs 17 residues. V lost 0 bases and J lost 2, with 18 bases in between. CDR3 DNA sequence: TGCAGTGCTAGAGATCGTAAAGCCCCTCAAATCACAGATACGCAGTATTTT. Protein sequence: CSARDRKAPQITDTQYF.

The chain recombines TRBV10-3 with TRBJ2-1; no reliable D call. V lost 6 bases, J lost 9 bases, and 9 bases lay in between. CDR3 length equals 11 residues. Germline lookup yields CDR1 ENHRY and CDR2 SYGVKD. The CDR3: CAIRDVGEQFF. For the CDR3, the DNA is TGTGCCATCAGGGACGTGGGTGAGCAGTTCTTC.

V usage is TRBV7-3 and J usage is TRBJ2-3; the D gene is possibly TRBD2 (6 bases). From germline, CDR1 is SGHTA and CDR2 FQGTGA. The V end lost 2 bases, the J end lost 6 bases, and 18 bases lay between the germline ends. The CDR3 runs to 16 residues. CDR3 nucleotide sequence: TGTGCCAGCAGCTTATGGGCGGGGAAAGATGGGGATACGCAGTATTTT. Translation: CASSLWAGKDGDTQYF. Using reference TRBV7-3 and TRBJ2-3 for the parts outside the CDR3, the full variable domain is GAGVSQTPSNKVTEKGKYVELRCDPISGHTALYWYRQSLGQGPEFLIYFQGTGAADDSGLPNDRFFAVRPEGSVSTLKIQRTERGDSAVYLCASSLWAGKDGDTQYFGPGTRLTVL.

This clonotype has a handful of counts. The CDR3 DNA is TGTGCCAGCAGCCCAGGGAACGGGGACACTGAAGCTTTCTTT. Encoded protein: CASSPGNGDTEAFF. This chain joins TRBV12-3 or TRBV12-4 and TRBJ1-1; weak D call: TRBD1 (5 bases). V was pared by 6 bases and J by 3 bases, with 14 bases between. The CDR3 is 14 residues long.

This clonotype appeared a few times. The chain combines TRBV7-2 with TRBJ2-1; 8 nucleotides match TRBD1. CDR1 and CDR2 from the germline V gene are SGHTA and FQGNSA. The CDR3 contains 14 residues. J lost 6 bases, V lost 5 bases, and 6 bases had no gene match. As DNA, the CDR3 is TGTGCCAGCAGCCACCCTGGACAGGGCAATGAGCAGTTCTTC. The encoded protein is CASSHPGQGNEQFF. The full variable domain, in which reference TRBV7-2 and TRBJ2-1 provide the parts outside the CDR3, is GAGVSQSPSNKVTEKGKDVELRCDPISGHTALYWYRQSLGQGLEFLIYFQGNSAPDKSGLPSDRFSAERTGGSVSTLTIQRTQQEDSAVYLCASSHPGQGNEQFFGPGTRLTVL.

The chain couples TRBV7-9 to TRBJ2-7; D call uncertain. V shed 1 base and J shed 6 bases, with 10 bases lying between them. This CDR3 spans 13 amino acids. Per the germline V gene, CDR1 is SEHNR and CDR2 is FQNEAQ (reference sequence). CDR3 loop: CASSLEVLGEQYF. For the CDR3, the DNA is TGTGCCAGCAGCTTAGAAGTCCTCGGCGAGCAGTACTTC. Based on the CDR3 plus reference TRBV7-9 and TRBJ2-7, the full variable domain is DTGVSQNPRHKITKRGQNVTFRCDPISEHNRLYWYRQTLGQGPEFLTYFQNEAQLEKSRLLSDRFSAERPKGSFSTLEIQRTEQGDSAMYLCASSLEVLGEQYFGPGTRLTVT.

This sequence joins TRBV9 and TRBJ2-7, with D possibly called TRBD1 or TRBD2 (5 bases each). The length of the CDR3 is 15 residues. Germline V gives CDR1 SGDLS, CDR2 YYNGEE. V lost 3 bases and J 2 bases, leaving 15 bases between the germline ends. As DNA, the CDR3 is TGTGCCAGCAGCGCTCCCGGGACCGGGCCCTACGAGCAGTACTTC. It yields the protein CASSAPGTGPYEQYF.

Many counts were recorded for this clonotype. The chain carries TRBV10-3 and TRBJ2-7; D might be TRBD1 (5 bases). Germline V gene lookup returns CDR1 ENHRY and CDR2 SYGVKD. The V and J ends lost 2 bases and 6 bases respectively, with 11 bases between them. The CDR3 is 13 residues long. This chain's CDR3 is CAISEPDSGEQYF. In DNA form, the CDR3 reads TGTGCCATCAGTGAGCCCGACAGTGGCGAGCAGTACTTC.